This T cell receptor beta chain was sequenced in a study of identical twins (TCRdb year 2016). As for the study more broadly: TCR alpha and beta repertoires from monozygotic twins, unrelated adults of various ages and cord blood were deep-sequenced to test whether fetal clonotypes persist. To rule out contamination, the twin experiments were replicated at different times with different library preparation protocols.

Library prep was done by 5' RACE. The listed sequencing device is Illumina HiSeq 2000. A universal primer binding site was introduced by template switching, and a unique molecular identifier was present in the final cDNA, enabling accurate counting of TCR cDNA molecules. Specific primers in the conserved constant-segment region were used to synthesize first-strand cDNA for the TCR alpha and beta chains. Each cDNA library was double barcoded, with a SMART-Mk sample barcode plus Illumina barcodes, to control for contamination. Two successive PCR steps introduced TruSeq adapter sequences along with Illumina sample barcodes. TCR alpha and beta cDNA libraries were sequenced on the Illumina HiSeq platform with custom primers. The study's own analysis went as follows. MiGEC was used to process raw reads and extract unique molecular identifiers, and MiXCR was used to find CDR3 positions. For each individual, recombination models were inferred using an EM algorithm with the repgenHMM and IGoR tools. Shared clonotypes were analyzed with the tcR package in R, and sharing was normalized by the product of cloneset sizes. Out-of-frame nonproductive sequences were analyzed to study raw recombination free of thymic and clonal selection effects. The public reads were reanalyzed by TCRdb: fastp trimming at Q25, MiXCR alignment, in-frame beta chains only. Rows with a matching CDR3 protein are joined into one entry that keeps the most common DNA and genes. Clone size and V and J calls follow TCRdb, not the original study. This sample lists hundreds of thousands of distinct CDR3 sequences; 7.5% were detected once. About 1.9% of the sample is taken by the ten largest.

Broad study findings and their caveats: Out-of-frame TCR alpha sharing in monozygotic twins was systematically underestimated by recombination models, whereas sharing between unrelated individuals was in agreement with the recombination models. Because the same donors could not be followed over many years, the conclusions relied on cross-sectional statistical analysis. A weaker excess of twin sharing was found in beta out-of-frame sequences because the signal-to-noise ratio was lowered by fewer shared sequences. Invariant T cells such as MAIT and iNKT could partly confound zero-insertion analyses, though diverse VJ usage argued against this for most clonotypes. Compared with coincidental sharing between unrelated individuals, out-of-frame TCR alpha sequences shared between twins showed an excess of sequences with low generation probability. Abundant cord blood beta clonotypes carried fewer insertions; young adult naive repertoires showed a weaker similar trend, while memory repertoires showed none.

This clonotype was detected many times. This receptor's antigen is unknown. No much larger clone exists at a distance of one base, and base qualities are not known. All donors were healthy Caucasians. Three pairs of female monozygotic twins, all aged roughly 18 to 29 years, made up the twin cohort. Using Miltenyi CD45RO+ enrichment and human naive T-cell isolation kits, memory (CD45RO+) and naive T cells were isolated from PBMC. The same data also went into a second study, on yellow fever vaccine responses in identical twins. From that second study: The T cell response to vaccination in identical twins was reported by the authors to appear partly convergent and partly personalized. In identical twins, the study followed T cell clones that responded to the vaccine with precision.

The TCR comes from a woman younger than 35 in good health. The sequenced sample consisted of memory (CD45RO+) T cells sorted from blood. Explained via the paper, the cell subset or site label denotes: CD45RO+ enriched T cells.

CDR3 protein: CSVESLEGTSGSTDTQYF. The nucleotides are TGCAGCGTTGAGTCTTTGGAGGGGACTAGCGGGAGCACAGATACGCAGTATTTT. Rearrangement joined TRBV29-1 to TRBJ2-3; 12 bases in the middle match TRBD2. From the germline V gene, CDR1 is SQVTM and CDR2 is ANQGSEA. The CDR3, from cysteine to phenylalanine, totals 18 residues. CDR3 DNA only is kept here, 54 bases in frame from base 1. Relative to germline, V is missing 3 bases and J is missing 0 bases, with 10 bases of the junction outside any gene match.